These 11 T cell receptor beta chains share one sample of origin, sequenced in a study of T cells after yellow fever vaccination. TCRdb itself ran the 5' RACE reads through MiXCR, one entry per CDR3 protein. The sample includes about 400,000 distinct CDR3 sequences, over 5% of them seen just once. Sequencing used PBMCs, obtained 5 days after the yellow fever booster vaccination. These receptors came from a man aged 25-45 years who received the YFV17D yellow fever vaccine.

This clonotype has a handful of counts. This chain links TRBV20-1 with TRBJ2-3, with 7 bases that match TRBD2. The V gene end was trimmed by 2 bases and the J gene end by 3 bases; junction bases not matched to a gene: 8. Germline values: CDR1 DFQATT, CDR2 SNEGSKA (reference sequence). This CDR3 comprises 15 residues. For the CDR3, the DNA is TGCAGTGCTAGACTAGCGGCCGTGGGGACAGATACGCAGTATTTT. Encoded protein: CSARLAAVGTDTQYF.

This clonotype was observed a few times. The V call is TRBV5-5, the J call TRBJ2-1; D gene unclear. The CDR3 length is 14 residues. Germline CDR1 is SGHKS and CDR2 is YYEKEE (reference sequence). The V and J ends lost 0 bases and 9 bases respectively, with 13 bases between them. The CDR3 DNA reads as TGTGCCAGCAGCTTGGTAACCTATTATAGTGAGCAGTTCTTC. Translation gives CASSLVTYYSEQFF.

This clonotype was seen ten or more times. The chain has TRBV5-1 and TRBJ1-1; no clear D gene. The CDR3 is made up of 13 amino acids. Germline V gives CDR1 SGHRS, CDR2 YFSETQ. Trimming shortened V by 4 bases and J by 0 bases, and 7 bases separated the two germline ends. The CDR3 DNA reads TGCGCCAGCAGCCTATCCGTGAACACTGAAGCTTTCTTT. Translation gives CASSLSVNTEAFF.

This clonotype was seen ten or more times. This chain uses TRBV29-1 with TRBJ1-3, with 7 bases matching TRBD1. The CDR3 is 15 residues long. With V trimmed by 5 bases and J by 0 bases, 7 bases remained unmatched. CDR1 SQVTM and CDR2 ANQGSEA come from the germline V gene. The CDR3 DNA is TGCAGCGTTCAGGGGGGCAGTAACTCTGGAAACACCATATATTTT. Amino acid sequence: CSVQGGSNSGNTIYF.

This clonotype was seen a few times. The chain joins TRBV5-6 to TRBJ2-3; 14 bases line up with TRBD2. CDR1 and CDR2 from the germline V gene are SGHDT and YYEEEE. Trimming removed 4 bases from V and 0 bases from J; junction bases left unmatched: 4. This CDR3 has 17 residues. As DNA, the CDR3 is TGTGCCAGCAGCCCGGGACTAGCGGGAGAGAGCACAGATACGCAGTATTTT. This gives the protein CASSPGLAGESTDTQYF.

With respect to this clonotype: Relative to the germline gene, one junction end is altered; a read error may explain this. The chain combines TRBV5-1 with TRBJ1-1, with a possible D match to TRBD1 (6 bases). Germline V gene sequence: CDR1 SGHRS, CDR2 YFSETQ. CDR3 length: 16 amino acids. The CDR3 bases are TGCGCCAGCAGTTTGGGGGCCGCCCGAAGGAACACTGAAGCTTTCTTT. Translated: CASSLGAARRNTEAFF.

The chain uses TRBV11-3 and TRBJ2-5; D not resolved. The CDR3 runs to 13 residues. Germline assignment: CDR1 SGHNT and CDR2 YENEEA. Trimming took 5 bases from V and 1 from J, leaving 8 bases between them. The CDR3 DNA sequence: TGTGCCAGCAGCCCAGCTAGCCAAGAGACCCAGTACTTC. The encoded protein is CASSPASQETQYF.

The chain links TRBV7-6 to TRBJ2-5; 12 nucleotides match TRBD2. Germline V CDR1 and CDR2: SGHVS, FNYEAQ. V was pared by 5 bases and J by 4 bases, with 8 bases of the junction left unmatched. The CDR3 has 16 residues. CDR3 sequence: CASSGSGLAGRETQYF. The CDR3 coding sequence is TGTGCCAGCAGCGGGTCGGGACTAGCGGGTCGAGAGACCCAGTACTTC.

This clonotype was detected many times. The genes are TRBV12-3 or TRBV12-4 and TRBJ2-3; D gene unclear. V dropped 3 bases and J dropped 2 bases, with 6 bases sitting between them. The CDR3 spans 13 residues. DNA for the CDR3: TGTGCCAGCAGTTTTTTGGCCACAGATACGCAGTATTTT. Translation: CASSFLATDTQYF.

J is TRBJ1-6 and V is TRBV4-2; TRBD1 matches 10 bases. The CDR3 has 14 amino acids. Per the germline V gene, CDR1 is LGHNA and CDR2 is YNFKEQ. The V gene end was trimmed by 4 bases and the J gene end by 10 bases; junction bases not matched to a gene: 4. CDR3 amino acids: CASSPDRGESPLHF. CDR3 in DNA: TGTGCCAGCAGCCCGGACAGGGGGGAGTCACCCCTCCACTTT.

This clonotype was counted many times. The gene calls are TRBV7-6 and TRBJ2-2, with a tentative D call TRBD2 (6 bases). The CDR3 covers 15 residues. The ends were cut back, 5 bases at V and 5 bases at J, with 15 bases in the middle. Germline CDR1 is SGHVS and CDR2 is FNYEAQ. CDR3 sequence (DNA): TGTGCCAGCAGCCCCGGGACTCGAGAGACCGGGGAGCTGTTTTTT. This encodes CASSPGTRETGELFF.